This note documents a single T cell receptor beta chain sequence. These data belong to a study of cytomegalovirus exposure and HLA in healthy donors. Turning to the study itself: An early release of data contained about 85 million unique TCRs, which came from HLA-typed donors.

The PCR made use of 60 Vbeta and 13 Jbeta primers. Sequencing used immunoSEQ multiplex PCR; TCRdb keeps in-frame clones, though not all of them. The data show some 110,000 clones, 60% to 85% seen once. Germline values: CDR1 SGHNT, CDR2 YYREEE (reference sequence). The CDR3 is 16 amino acids. The V end lost 4 bases, the J end lost 0 bases, and 16 bases lay between the germline ends. Material: PBMCs. The chain has TRBV5-4 and TRBJ1-2, with D perhaps matching TRBD1 (6 bases). The source of this sequence is a male donor in good health and CMV-seropositive. The CDR3, as DNA: TGTGCCAGCAGCCAAGGACAGTACTACTCTAACTATGGCTACACCTTC. Translated, it gives CASSQGQYYSNYGYTF.